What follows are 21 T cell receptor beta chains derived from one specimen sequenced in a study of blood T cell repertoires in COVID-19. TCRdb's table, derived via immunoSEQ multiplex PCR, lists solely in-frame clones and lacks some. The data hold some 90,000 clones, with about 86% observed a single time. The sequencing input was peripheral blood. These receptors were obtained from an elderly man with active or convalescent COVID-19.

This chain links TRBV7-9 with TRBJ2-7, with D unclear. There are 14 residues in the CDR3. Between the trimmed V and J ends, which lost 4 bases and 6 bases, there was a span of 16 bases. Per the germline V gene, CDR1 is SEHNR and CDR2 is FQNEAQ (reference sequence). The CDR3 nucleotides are TGTGCCAGCAGCTACGACCTGCCTCCGGGCGAGCAGTACTTC. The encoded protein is CASSYDLPPGEQYF.

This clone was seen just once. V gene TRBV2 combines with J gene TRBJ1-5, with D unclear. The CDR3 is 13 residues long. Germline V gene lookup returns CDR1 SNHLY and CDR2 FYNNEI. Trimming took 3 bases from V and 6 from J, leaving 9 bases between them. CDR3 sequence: CASSDRGGQPQHF. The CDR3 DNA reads TGTGCCAGCAGTGACCGGGGTGGTCAGCCCCAGCATTTT.

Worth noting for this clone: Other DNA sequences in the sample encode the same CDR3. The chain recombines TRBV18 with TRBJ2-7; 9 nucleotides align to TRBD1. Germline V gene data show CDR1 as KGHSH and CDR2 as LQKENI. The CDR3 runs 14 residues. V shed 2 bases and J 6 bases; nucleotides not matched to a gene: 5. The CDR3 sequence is CASSPRQGVGEQYF. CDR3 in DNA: TGTGCCAGCTCACCAAGACAGGGGGTAGGCGAGCAGTACTTC.

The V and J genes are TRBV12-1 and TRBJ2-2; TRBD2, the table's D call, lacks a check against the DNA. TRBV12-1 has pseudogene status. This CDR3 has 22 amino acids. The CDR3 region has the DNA TGTGCCAGCAGCTTTTCGGCAGGAGTTCCGATAGCGGGTGGAACGAACACCGGGGAGCTGTTTTTT. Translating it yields CASSFSAGVPIAGGTNTGELFF.

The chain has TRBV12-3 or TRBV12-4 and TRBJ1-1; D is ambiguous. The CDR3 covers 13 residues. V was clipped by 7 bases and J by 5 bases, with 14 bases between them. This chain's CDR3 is CASTLLRDTEAFF. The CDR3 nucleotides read TGTGCCAGCACCCTTCTGCGGGATACTGAAGCTTTCTTT.

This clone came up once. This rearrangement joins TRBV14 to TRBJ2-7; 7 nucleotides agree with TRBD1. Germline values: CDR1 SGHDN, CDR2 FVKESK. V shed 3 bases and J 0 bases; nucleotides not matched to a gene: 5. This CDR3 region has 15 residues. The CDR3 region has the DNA TGTGCCAGCAGCCAGGCGGACAGGAACTCCTACGAGCAGTACTTC. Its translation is CASSQADRNSYEQYF. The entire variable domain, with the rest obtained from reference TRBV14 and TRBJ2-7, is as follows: EAGVTQFPSHSVIEKGQTVTLRCDPISGHDNLYWYRRVMGKEIKFLLHFVKESKQDESGMPNNRFLAERTGGTYSTLKVQPAELEDSGVYFCASSQADRNSYEQYFGPGTRLTVT.

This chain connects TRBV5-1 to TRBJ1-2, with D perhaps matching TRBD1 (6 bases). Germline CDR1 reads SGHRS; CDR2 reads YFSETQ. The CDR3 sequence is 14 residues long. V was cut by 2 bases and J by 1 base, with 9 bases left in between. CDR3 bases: TGCGCCAGCAGCTTCGAGGACAGTAACTATGGCTACACCTTC. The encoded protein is CASSFEDSNYGYTF.

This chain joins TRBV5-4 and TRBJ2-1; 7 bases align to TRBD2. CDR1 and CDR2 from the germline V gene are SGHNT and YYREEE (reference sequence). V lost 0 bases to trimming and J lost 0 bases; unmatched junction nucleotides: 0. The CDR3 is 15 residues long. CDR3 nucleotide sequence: TGTGCCAGCAGCTTGGGCGGGAGCTCCTACAATGAGCAGTTCTTC. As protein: CASSLGGSSYNEQFF. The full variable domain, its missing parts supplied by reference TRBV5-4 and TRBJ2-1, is ETGVTQSPTHLIKTRGQQVTLRCSSQSGHNTVSWYQQALGQGPQFIFQYYREEENGRGNFPPRFSGLQFPNYSSELNVNALELDDSALYLCASSLGGSSYNEQFFGPGTRLTVL.

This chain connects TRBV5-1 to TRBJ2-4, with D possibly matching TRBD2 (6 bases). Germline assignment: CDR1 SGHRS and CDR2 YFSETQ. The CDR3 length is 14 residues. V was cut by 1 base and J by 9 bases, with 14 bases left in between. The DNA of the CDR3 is TGCGCCAGCAGCTTGTTGAGCCCGGAGGGCATTCAGTACTTC. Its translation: CASSLLSPEGIQYF.

CDR3 bases: TGTGCCAGCAGTTTCCCCACAGGGGGAATCTATGGCTACACCTTC. Encoded protein: CASSFPTGGIYGYTF. The V and J genes are TRBV27 and TRBJ1-2; 8 bases align to TRBD1. This CDR3 region has 15 residues. Germline V CDR1 and CDR2: MNHEY, SMNVEV (reference sequence). V dropped 3 bases and J dropped 4; count of bases not matched to a gene: 7.

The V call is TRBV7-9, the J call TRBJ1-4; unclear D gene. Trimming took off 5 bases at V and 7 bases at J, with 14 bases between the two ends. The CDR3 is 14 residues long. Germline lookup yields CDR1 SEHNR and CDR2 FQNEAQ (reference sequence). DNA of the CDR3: TGTGCCAGCAGCACAACGGGGATAAGTGAAAAACTGTTTTTT. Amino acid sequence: CASSTTGISEKLFF.

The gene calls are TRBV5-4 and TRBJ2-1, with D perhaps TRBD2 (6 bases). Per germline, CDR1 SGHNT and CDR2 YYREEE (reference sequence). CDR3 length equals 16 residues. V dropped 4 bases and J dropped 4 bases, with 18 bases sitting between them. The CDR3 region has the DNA TGTGCCAGCAGCCGCGCTACGGGAGAAAGGTACAATGAGCAGTTCTTC. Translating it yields CASSRATGERYNEQFF.

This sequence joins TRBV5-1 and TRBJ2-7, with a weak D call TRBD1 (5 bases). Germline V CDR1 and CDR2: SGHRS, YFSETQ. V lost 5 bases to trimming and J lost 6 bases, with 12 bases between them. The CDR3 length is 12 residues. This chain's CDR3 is CASSDSFGEQYF. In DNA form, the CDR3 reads TGCGCCAGCAGTGACAGCTTTGGCGAGCAGTACTTC.

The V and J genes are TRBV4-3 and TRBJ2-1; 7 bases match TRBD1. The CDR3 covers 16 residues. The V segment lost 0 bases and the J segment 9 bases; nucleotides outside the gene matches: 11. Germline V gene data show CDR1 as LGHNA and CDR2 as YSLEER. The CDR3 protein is CASSQEGRLGGGEQFF. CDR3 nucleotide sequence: TGCGCCAGCAGCCAAGAGGGGCGGCTAGGGGGCGGTGAGCAGTTCTTC.

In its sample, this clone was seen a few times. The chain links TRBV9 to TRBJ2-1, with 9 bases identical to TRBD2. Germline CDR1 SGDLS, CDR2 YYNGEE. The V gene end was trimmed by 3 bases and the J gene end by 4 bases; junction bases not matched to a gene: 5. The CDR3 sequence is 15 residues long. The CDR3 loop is CASSGSSGEYNEQFF. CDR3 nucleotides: TGTGCCAGCAGCGGATCTAGCGGGGAATACAATGAGCAGTTCTTC.

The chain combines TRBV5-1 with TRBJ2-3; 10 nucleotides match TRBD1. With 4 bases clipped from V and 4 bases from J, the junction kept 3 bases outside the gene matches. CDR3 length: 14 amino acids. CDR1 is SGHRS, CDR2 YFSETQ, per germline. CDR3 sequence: CASSAGQGPDTQYF. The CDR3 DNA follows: TGCGCCAGCAGCGCGGGACAGGGGCCAGATACGCAGTATTTT.

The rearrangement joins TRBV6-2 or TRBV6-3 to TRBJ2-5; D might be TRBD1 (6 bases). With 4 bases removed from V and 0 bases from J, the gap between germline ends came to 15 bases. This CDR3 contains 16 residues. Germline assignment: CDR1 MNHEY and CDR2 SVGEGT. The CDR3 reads CASSWSRGPYQETQYF. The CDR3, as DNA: TGTGCCAGCAGTTGGAGCAGGGGACCGTACCAAGAGACCCAGTACTTC.

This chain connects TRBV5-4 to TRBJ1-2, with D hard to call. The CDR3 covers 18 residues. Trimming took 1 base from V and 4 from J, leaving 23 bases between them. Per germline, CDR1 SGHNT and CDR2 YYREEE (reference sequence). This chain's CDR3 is CASSLTRLAGGSTYGYTF. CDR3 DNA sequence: TGTGCCAGCAGCTTGACCAGGTTGGCAGGAGGAAGCACCTATGGCTACACCTTC.

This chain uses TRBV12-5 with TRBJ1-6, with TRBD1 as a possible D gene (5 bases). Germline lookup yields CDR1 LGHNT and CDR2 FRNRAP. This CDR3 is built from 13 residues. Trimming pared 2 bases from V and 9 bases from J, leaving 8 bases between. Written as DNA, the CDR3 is TGTGCTAGTGGTTTGTCTAGGGGTTCACCCCTCCACTTT. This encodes CASGLSRGSPLHF.

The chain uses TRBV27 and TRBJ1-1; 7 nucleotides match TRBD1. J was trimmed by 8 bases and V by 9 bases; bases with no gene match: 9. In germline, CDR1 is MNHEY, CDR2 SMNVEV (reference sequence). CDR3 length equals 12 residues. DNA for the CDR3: TGTGCCAGACATTTCAACAGGGGAGAAGCTTTCTTT. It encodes CARHFNRGEAFF.

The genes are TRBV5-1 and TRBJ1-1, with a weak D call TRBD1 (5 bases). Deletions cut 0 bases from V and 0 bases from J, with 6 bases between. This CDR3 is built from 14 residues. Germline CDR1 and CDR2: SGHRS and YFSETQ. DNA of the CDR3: TGCGCCAGCAGCTTGGACAGGATGAACACTGAAGCTTTCTTT. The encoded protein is CASSLDRMNTEAFF.